The 18 T cell receptor beta chains below all came from one sample that was sequenced in a study of radiotherapy plus CTLA-4 blockade in lung cancer. The assay was immunoSEQ multiplex PCR, and TCRdb's table has in-frame clones only and misses some. The data show fewer than 65,000 clones, almost 85% seen once. The source material was peripheral blood, sampled from a patient treated with radiotherapy plus ipilimumab. The source is a human donor with non-small cell lung cancer whose response to radiotherapy plus ipilimumab could not be evaluated.

As DNA, the CDR3 is TGTGCCAGCAGCTCGAGACAGAGCTCCTACGAGCAGTACTTC. Translating it yields CASSSRQSSYEQYF. The genes are TRBV7-2 and TRBJ2-7, with D maybe TRBD1 (5 bases). Germline V gives CDR1 SGHTA, CDR2 FQGNSA. The CDR3 consists of 14 residues. Trimming stripped 4 bases from V and 0 bases from J, with 10 bases between. The variable domain in full, with the rest retrieved from reference TRBV7-2 and TRBJ2-7, is GAGVSQSPSNKVTEKGKDVELRCDPISGHTALYWYRQSLGQGLEFLIYFQGNSAPDKSGLPSDRFSAERTGGSVSTLTIQRTQQEDSAVYLCASSSRQSSYEQYFGPGTRLTVT.

The chain employs TRBV5-6 and TRBJ2-3; a weak D match, TRBD1 (6 bases). V lost 4 bases to trimming and J lost 0 bases, with 15 bases between them. The CDR3 spans 16 residues. Germline V gene lookup returns CDR1 SGHDT and CDR2 YYEEEE. CDR3 nucleotide sequence: TGTGCCAGCAGCAAAAAGATACAGGGAAGCACAGATACGCAGTATTTT. Translated: CASSKKIQGSTDTQYF. The full variable domain, its missing parts supplied by reference TRBV5-6 and TRBJ2-3, is DAGVTQSPTHLIKTRGQQVTLRCSPKSGHDTVSWYQQALGQGPQFIFQYYEEEERQRGNFPDRFSGHQFPNYSSELNVNALLLGDSALYLCASSKKIQGSTDTQYFGPGTRLTVL.

The chain carries TRBV10-3 and TRBJ1-1, with D maybe TRBD1 (6 bases). This CDR3 has 14 residues. V shed 2 bases and J shed 5 bases, with 12 bases lying between them. Germline CDR1 reads ENHRY; CDR2 reads SYGVKD. CDR3 in amino acids: CAISEPSQGTEAFF. The CDR3 DNA follows: TGTGCCATCAGTGAGCCGAGTCAGGGGACTGAAGCTTTCTTT.

This chain joins TRBV5-4 and TRBJ1-4; a possible D gene is TRBD1 (5 bases). CDR3 size: 13 residues. Germline-derived CDR1 and CDR2 are SGHNT and YYREEE (reference sequence). The V gene lost 7 bases and the J gene lost 5 bases, with 12 bases spanning the gap. The CDR3 sequence is CASAAGGNEKLFF. As DNA, the CDR3 is TGTGCCAGCGCGGCGGGGGGGAATGAAAAACTGTTTTTT.

The V gene is TRBV10-3, the J gene TRBJ2-7; 9 positions agree with TRBD1. Losses at the gene ends were 8 bases for V and 4 bases for J; bases not matched to a gene: 9. This CDR3 comprises 14 residues. CDR1 and CDR2 (germline): ENHRY, SYGVKD. CDR3 region: CAIGLGTGLYEQYF. DNA for the CDR3: TGTGCCATCGGCTTAGGGACAGGGCTTTACGAGCAGTACTTC.

Judged by abundance, this clone is medium-sized. The rearrangement uses TRBV5-6 and TRBJ2-1; 8 nucleotides agree with TRBD2. The CDR3 loop spans 16 amino acids. Per germline, CDR1 SGHDT and CDR2 YYEEEE. The ends lost 3 bases at V and 4 bases at J; junction bases unmatched: 9. The CDR3 sequence is CASSSTPGLGYNEQFF. The CDR3 DNA is TGTGCCAGCAGCTCTACCCCGGGACTAGGATACAATGAGCAGTTCTTC.

The rearrangement joins TRBV28 to TRBJ2-2; 13 bases agree with TRBD2. Germline V gene data show CDR1 as MDHEN and CDR2 as SYDVKM. V was clipped by 6 bases and J by 5 bases; unmatched bases: 15. The CDR3 covers 19 residues. CDR3 in DNA: TGTGCCAGCAGCTCCGGGACTAGCGGGATTGGGTCCCGGACCGGGGAGCTGTTTTTT. It yields the protein CASSSGTSGIGSRTGELFF. Together with reference TRBV28 and TRBJ2-2, the CDR3 gives the full variable domain: DVKVTQSSRYLVKRTGEKVFLECVQDMDHENMFWYRQDPGLGLRLIYFSYDVKMKEKGDIPEGYSVSREKKERFSLILESASTNQTSMYLCASSSGTSGIGSRTGELFFGEGSRLTVL.

This rearrangement joins TRBV7-9 to TRBJ1-1; perhaps TRBD1 as D (6 bases). The CDR3 runs to 14 residues. Germline CDR1 reads SEHNR; CDR2 reads FQNEAQ (reference sequence). Trimming removed 4 bases from V and 8 bases from J, with 17 bases in between. The CDR3 here is CASSSQGGQLEAFF. The CDR3 coding sequence is TGTGCCAGCAGCTCCCAAGGGGGTCAGCTAGAAGCTTTCTTT.

This sequence joins TRBV28 and TRBJ2-2; TRBD1 might be the D (8 bases). Per the germline V gene, CDR1 is MDHEN and CDR2 is SYDVKM. This CDR3 is built from 15 residues. V lost 6 bases, J lost 7 bases, and 18 bases lay in between. The CDR3 protein is CASSLYTGGDGELFF. The CDR3 DNA follows: TGTGCCAGCAGCCTGTACACAGGGGGGGACGGGGAGCTGTTTTTT.

The chain combines TRBV18 with TRBJ2-5, with D possibly matching TRBD1 (6 bases). The germline CDR1 and CDR2 sequences are KGHSH and LQKENI. The V gene lost 0 bases and the J gene lost 4 bases, with 6 bases spanning the gap. The CDR3 is 13 amino acids. This CDR3 reads CASSPPRGETQYF. CDR3 sequence (DNA): TGTGCCAGCTCACCACCCAGGGGAGAGACCCAGTACTTC.

The genes are TRBV2 and TRBJ1-2; D is possibly TRBD1 (5 bases). This CDR3 is 14 amino acids long. The V gene lost 8 bases and the J gene lost 6 bases, with 19 bases spanning the gap. Germline V gene sequence: CDR1 SNHLY, CDR2 FYNNEI. The CDR3 DNA follows: TGTGCCAGCTTCCACCCCAGGGCAGGTCATGGCTACACCTTC. It specifies CASFHPRAGHGYTF. The whole variable domain, filled in from reference TRBV2 and TRBJ1-2, reads EPEVTQTPSHQVTQMGQEVILRCVPISNHLYFYWYRQILGQKVEFLVSFYNNEISEKSEIFDDQFSVERPDGSNFTLKIRSTKLEDSAMYFCASFHPRAGHGYTFGSGTRLTVV.

The chain links TRBV18 to TRBJ1-1, with 9 bases that match TRBD1. CDR3 length: 18 amino acids. Germline CDR1 reads KGHSH; CDR2 reads LQKENI. Germline trimming cut 0 bases from V and 4 bases from J; bases unmatched to any gene: 12. The CDR3 region is CASSPPPGQGIFGTEAFF. Here the CDR3 DNA reads TGTGCCAGCTCACCACCGCCGGGACAGGGTATTTTTGGCACTGAAGCTTTCTTT.

The genes are TRBV19 and TRBJ2-5; 11 bases align to TRBD2. The germline CDR1 and CDR2 sequences are LNHDA and SQIVND (reference sequence). The CDR3 is 16 amino acids. V shed 4 bases and J 0 bases; nucleotides not matched to a gene: 4. CDR3 in DNA: TGTGCCAGTAGTACCCTAGCGGGGGGTAACCAAGAGACCCAGTACTTC. The encoded protein is CASSTLAGGNQETQYF. Filled out from reference TRBV19 and TRBJ2-5, the complete variable domain reads DGGITQSPKYLFRKEGQNVTLSCEQNLNHDAMYWYRQDPGQGLRLIYYSQIVNDFQKGDIAEGYSVSREKKESFPLTVTSAQKNPTAFYLCASSTLAGGNQETQYFGPGTRLLVL.

V gene TRBV7-2 combines with J gene TRBJ2-5; D is ambiguous. V was shortened by 5 bases and J by 2 bases, with 3 bases between the two germline ends. The CDR3 contains 11 residues. Germline CDR1 is SGHTA and CDR2 is FQGNSA. CDR3 bases: TGTGCCAGCAGCCGTCAAGAGACCCAGTACTTC. It encodes CASSRQETQYF. The full variable domain, its missing parts supplied by reference TRBV7-2 and TRBJ2-5, is GAGVSQSPSNKVTEKGKDVELRCDPISGHTALYWYRQSLGQGLEFLIYFQGNSAPDKSGLPSDRFSAERTGGSVSTLTIQRTQQEDSAVYLCASSRQETQYFGPGTRLLVL.

Concerning this clone: Germline is not matched at one junction end, which may reflect a read error. The chain carries TRBV19 and TRBJ2-7, with a tentative D call TRBD2 (6 bases). Germline assignment: CDR1 LNHDA and CDR2 SQIVND (reference sequence). The CDR3 is made up of 13 amino acids. The CDR3 here is CASSLPYGDGLNF. The CDR3, as DNA: TGTGCCAGTAGTCTTCCTTACGGGGACGGACTAAACTTC.

This chain uses TRBV6-6 with TRBJ2-5; D ambiguous. CDR3 length: 14 amino acids. V shed 0 bases and J shed 5 bases, with 10 bases lying between them. Germline V gene data show CDR1 as MNHNY and CDR2 as SVGAGI (reference sequence). The CDR3 sequence: CASSYSGSRETQYF. CDR3 bases: TGTGCCAGCAGTTACTCGGGTAGCCGGGAGACCCAGTACTTC.

This sequence joins TRBV28 and TRBJ1-2; no reliable D call. This CDR3 is built from 15 residues. Germline loops: CDR1 MDHEN, CDR2 SYDVKM. Trimming pared 2 bases from V and 4 bases from J, leaving 14 bases between. As DNA, the CDR3 is TGTGCCAGCAGTTTAACAGCCTCTCGGGGCTATGGCTACACCTTC. It yields the protein CASSLTASRGYGYTF.

This chain connects TRBV7-8 to TRBJ2-5, with a tentative D call TRBD2 (5 bases). CDR1 is SGHVS and CDR2 is FQNEAQ in the germline V gene. Trimming removed 1 base from V and 6 bases from J, with 15 bases in between. The CDR3 covers 15 residues. The CDR3 is CASSLGGPASQTQYF. CDR3 sequence (DNA): TGTGCCAGCAGCTTAGGAGGGCCCGCGTCTCAGACCCAGTACTTC.